The T cell receptor (beta chain) described here comes from a study of blood T cell repertoires in COVID-19. Overall study: T cells, B-cell-depleted T cells, or PBMCs provided the cDNA or gDNA that served as material.

The CDR3 sequence is 14 residues long. The germline V gene has CDR1 MNHNY and CDR2 SVGAGI (reference sequence). The junction had 4 bases not matched to a gene; V was cut back by 2 bases and J by 7 bases. Per the original methods: For nucleated cells, counts were estimated from reference gene primer amplification. The table came from immunoSEQ multiplex PCR; TCRdb's copy has only in-frame clones and leaves some out. V, J and clone size are those of that table, while D and trimming were read from the DNA. The profile shows over 25,000 clones, approximately 80% of them singletons. This chain links TRBV6-6 with TRBJ2-7; 11 positions agree with TRBD1. This receptor was taken from a human donor in a cohort sampled during active COVID-19. Sequencing input: peripheral blood. The CDR3 spells CASSYPDRGQEQYF. CDR3 in DNA: TGTGCCAGCAGTTACCCGGACAGGGGGCAAGAGCAGTACTTC.